Listed below are T cell receptor beta chains from one sample, sequenced in a study of T cell responses to AZD1222 COVID-19 vaccine. TCRdb's table, derived via immunoSEQ multiplex PCR, lists solely in-frame clones and lacks some. The sample yields under 200,000 clones, approximately 94% seen once. The sequenced sample was peripheral blood, obtained 28 days after the second dose of the MenACWY control vaccine. All receptors derive from an adult who received the MenACWY meningococcal vaccine as a control. CDR3s include the opening cysteine and the closing phenylalanine or tryptophan. Each record gives: J gene, V gene, D gene, clone size, CDR3 protein, CDR3 DNA. A D gene is named only where the DNA matches it firmly. A clone size is listed for some rows: how often the clone was seen (once, few, many), or a class if it is expanded.

J gene: TRBJ1-6; V gene: TRBV19; D gene: .; clone size: once; CDR3 protein: CASSTNRVPVNSPLHF; CDR3 DNA: TGTGCCAGTAGTACCAACAGGGTTCCTGTGAATTCACCCCTCCACTTT
J gene: TRBJ1-1; V gene: TRBV7-2; D gene: .; clone size: .; CDR3 protein: CASSLTGNTEAFF; CDR3 DNA: TGTGCCAGCAGCCTGACAGGTAACACTGAAGCTTTCTTT
J gene: TRBJ2-1; V gene: TRBV9; D gene: TRBD2; clone size: .; CDR3 protein: CASSVREAGGPGEQFF; CDR3 DNA: TGTGCCAGCAGCGTAAGAGAAGCGGGAGGGCCCGGTGAGCAGTTCTTC
J gene: TRBJ2-1; V gene: TRBV24-1; D gene: .; clone size: .; CDR3 protein: CATSDLDEQFF; CDR3 DNA: TGTGCCACCAGTGATTTGGACGAGCAGTTCTTC
J gene: TRBJ2-2; V gene: TRBV7-9; D gene: .; clone size: many; CDR3 protein: CASSFSGNTGELFF; CDR3 DNA: TGTGCCAGCAGCTTCTCCGGGAACACCGGGGAGCTGTTTTTT
J gene: TRBJ1-6; V gene: TRBV2; D gene: .; clone size: .; CDR3 protein: CASRRINSPLHF; CDR3 DNA: TGTGCCAGCAGGCGGATTAATTCACCCCTCCACTTT
J gene: TRBJ2-7; V gene: TRBV11-3; D gene: TRBD1; clone size: .; CDR3 protein: CASSFRGTGGWYEQYF; CDR3 DNA: TGTGCCAGCAGCTTTCGCGGGACAGGGGGCTGGTACGAGCAGTACTTC
J gene: TRBJ2-7; V gene: TRBV27; D gene: .; clone size: .; CDR3 protein: CASSSSSYEQYF; CDR3 DNA: TGTGCCAGCAGTTCGAGCTCCTACGAGCAGTACTTC
J gene: TRBJ2-7; V gene: TRBV18; D gene: TRBD1; clone size: .; CDR3 protein: CASSPSGTGVEQYF; CDR3 DNA: TGTGCCAGCTCACCGTCCGGGACAGGGGTCGAGCAGTACTTC
J gene: TRBJ1-1; V gene: TRBV28; D gene: .; clone size: few; CDR3 protein: CASSLNGMGDQNTEAFF; CDR3 DNA: TGTGCCAGCAGTTTAAACGGAATGGGGGACCAGAACACTGAAGCTTTCTTT
J gene: TRBJ1-3; V gene: TRBV19; D gene: .; clone size: .; CDR3 protein: CASRKDGASGNTIYF; CDR3 DNA: TGTGCCAGTAGAAAGGACGGGGCCTCTGGAAACACCATATATTTT
J gene: TRBJ2-7; V gene: TRBV7-2; D gene: TRBD2; clone size: .; CDR3 protein: CASSLRAGVGWYEQYF; CDR3 DNA: TGTGCCAGCAGCTTAAGGGCGGGAGTGGGTTGGTACGAGCAGTACTTC
J gene: TRBJ1-2; V gene: TRBV7-9; D gene: .; clone size: .; CDR3 protein: CASSLGETYGYTF; CDR3 DNA: TGTGCCAGCAGCTTAGGGGAAACCTATGGCTACACCTTC
J gene: TRBJ2-7; V gene: TRBV7-9; D gene: .; clone size: .; CDR3 protein: CASSLLWGSEQYF; CDR3 DNA: TGTGCCAGCAGCTTACTGTGGGGCAGCGAGCAGTACTTC
J gene: TRBJ2-7; V gene: TRBV6-1; D gene: .; clone size: once; CDR3 protein: CASSESRAGSSYEQYF; CDR3 DNA: TGTGCCAGCAGTGAAAGCAGGGCAGGGAGCTCCTACGAGCAGTACTTC
J gene: TRBJ1-3; V gene: TRBV6-6; D gene: .; clone size: once; CDR3 protein: CASSLTRGGSGNTIYF; CDR3 DNA: TGTGCCAGCAGCTTGACAAGGGGGGGCTCTGGAAACACCATATATTTT
J gene: TRBJ1-2; V gene: TRBV29-1; D gene: TRBD1; clone size: .; CDR3 protein: CSVVDRGYGYTF; CDR3 DNA: TGCAGCGTTGTTGACAGGGGATATGGCTACACCTTC
J gene: TRBJ2-7; V gene: TRBV10-3; D gene: .; clone size: .; CDR3 protein: CAIGGWEQYF; CDR3 DNA: TGTGCCATCGGGGGATGGGAGCAGTACTTC
J gene: TRBJ1-2; V gene: TRBV24-1; D gene: .; clone size: .; CDR3 protein: CATSPGQSFWGYTF; CDR3 DNA: TGTGCCACCTCTCCCGGACAGTCCTTCTGGGGCTACACCTTC